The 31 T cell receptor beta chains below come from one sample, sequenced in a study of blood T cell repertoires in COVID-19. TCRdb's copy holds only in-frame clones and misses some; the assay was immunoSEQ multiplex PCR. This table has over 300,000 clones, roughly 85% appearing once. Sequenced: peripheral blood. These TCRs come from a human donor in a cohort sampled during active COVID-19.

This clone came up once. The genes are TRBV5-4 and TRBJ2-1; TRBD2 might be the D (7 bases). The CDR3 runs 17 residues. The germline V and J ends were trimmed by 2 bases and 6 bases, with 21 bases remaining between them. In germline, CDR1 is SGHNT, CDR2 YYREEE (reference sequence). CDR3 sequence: CASSFPLGGGGINEQFF. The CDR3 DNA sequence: TGTGCCAGCAGCTTTCCTTTAGGGGGGGGCGGGATCAATGAGCAGTTCTTC. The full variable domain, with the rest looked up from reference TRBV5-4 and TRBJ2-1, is ETGVTQSPTHLIKTRGQQVTLRCSSQSGHNTVSWYQQALGQGPQFIFQYYREEENGRGNFPPRFSGLQFPNYSSELNVNALELDDSALYLCASSFPLGGGGINEQFFGPGTRLTVL.

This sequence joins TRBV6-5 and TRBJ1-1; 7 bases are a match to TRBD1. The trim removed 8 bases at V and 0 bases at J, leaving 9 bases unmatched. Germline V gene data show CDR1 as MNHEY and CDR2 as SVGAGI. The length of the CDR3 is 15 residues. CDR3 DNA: TGTGCCAGCCGCCGGGACAGAGACATGAACACTGAAGCTTTCTTT. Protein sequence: CASRRDRDMNTEAFF.

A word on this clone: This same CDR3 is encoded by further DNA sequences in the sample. CDR3 loop: CASSLASTDTQYF. In DNA, the CDR3 is TGCGCCAGCAGCTTGGCAAGCACAGATACGCAGTATTTT. The genes are TRBV5-1 and TRBJ2-3; D is unclear. Germline V gene sequence: CDR1 SGHRS, CDR2 YFSETQ. V lost 0 bases and J 0 bases, leaving 2 bases between the germline ends. The length of the CDR3 is 13 residues.

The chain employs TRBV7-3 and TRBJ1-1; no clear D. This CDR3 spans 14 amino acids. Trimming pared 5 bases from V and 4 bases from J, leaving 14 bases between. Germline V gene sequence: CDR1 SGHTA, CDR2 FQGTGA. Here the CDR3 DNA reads TGTGCCAGCAGCCCCTTCGGAGGGTCCACTGAAGCTTTCTTT. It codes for CASSPFGGSTEAFF. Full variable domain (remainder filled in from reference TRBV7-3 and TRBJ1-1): GAGVSQTPSNKVTEKGKYVELRCDPISGHTALYWYRQSLGQGPEFLIYFQGTGAADDSGLPNDRFFAVRPEGSVSTLKIQRTERGDSAVYLCASSPFGGSTEAFFGQGTRLTVV.

CDR3 loop: CASSLVGGPEDTQYF. CDR3 sequence (DNA): TGTGCCAGCAGCTTAGTCGGGGGGCCCGAAGATACGCAGTATTTT. V and J are TRBV13 and TRBJ2-3; perhaps TRBD2 as D (7 bases). Trimming shortened V by 1 base and J by 5 bases, and 13 bases separated the two germline ends. The CDR3 contains 15 residues. CDR1 is PRHDT and CDR2 is FYEKMQ in the germline V gene (reference sequence).

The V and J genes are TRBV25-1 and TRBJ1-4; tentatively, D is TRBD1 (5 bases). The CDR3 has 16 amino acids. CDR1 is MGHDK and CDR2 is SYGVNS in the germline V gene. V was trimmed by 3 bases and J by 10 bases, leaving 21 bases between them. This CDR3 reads CASSDREGSRGGKLFF. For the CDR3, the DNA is TGTGCCAGCAGTGATCGGGAGGGCTCCCGGGGGGGAAAACTGTTTTTT. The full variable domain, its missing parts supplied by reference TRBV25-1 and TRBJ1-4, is EADIYQTPRYLVIGTGKKITLECSQTMGHDKMYWYQQDPGMELHLIHYSYGVNSTEKGDLSSESTVSRIRTEHFPLTLESARPSHTSQYLCASSDREGSRGGKLFFGSGTQLSVL.

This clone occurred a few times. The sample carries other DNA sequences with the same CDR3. The CDR3 nucleotides read TGTGCCAGCAGCCCGACAGGGAGTTATAATTCACCCCTCCACTTT. The encoded protein is CASSPTGSYNSPLHF. The V and J genes are TRBV7-3 and TRBJ1-6, with 7 bases that match TRBD1. The CDR3 totals 15 residues. The V gene's germline CDR1 is SGHTA and CDR2 FQGTGA. Unmatched junction bases numbered 5, after V lost 5 bases and J lost 4 bases.

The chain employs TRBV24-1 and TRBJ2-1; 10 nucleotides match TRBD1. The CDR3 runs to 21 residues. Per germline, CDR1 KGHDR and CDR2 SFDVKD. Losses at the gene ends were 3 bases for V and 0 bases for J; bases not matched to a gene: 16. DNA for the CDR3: TGTGCCACCAGTGATCTCCCGGGACAGGGGACTCGGGGGAGCTCCTACAATGAGCAGTTCTTC. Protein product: CATSDLPGQGTRGSSYNEQFF.

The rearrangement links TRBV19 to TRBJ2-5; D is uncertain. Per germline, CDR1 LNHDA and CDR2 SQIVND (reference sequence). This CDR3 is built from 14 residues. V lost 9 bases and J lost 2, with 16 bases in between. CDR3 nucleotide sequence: TGTGCCAGCCGCTTCAACGCGCCGCAAGAGACCCAGTACTTC. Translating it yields CASRFNAPQETQYF.

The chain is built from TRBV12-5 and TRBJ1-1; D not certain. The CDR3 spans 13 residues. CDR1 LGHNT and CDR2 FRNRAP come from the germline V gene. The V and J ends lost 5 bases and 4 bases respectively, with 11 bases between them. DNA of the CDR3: TGTGCTAGTGGTCCTTACGCGGCCACTGAAGCTTTCTTT. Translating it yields CASGPYAATEAFF.

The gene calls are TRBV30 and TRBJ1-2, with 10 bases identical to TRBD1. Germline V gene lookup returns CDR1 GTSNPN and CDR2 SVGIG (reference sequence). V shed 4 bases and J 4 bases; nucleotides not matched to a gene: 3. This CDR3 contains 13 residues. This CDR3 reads CAWTGTGAYGYTF. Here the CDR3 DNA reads TGTGCCTGGACCGGGACAGGGGCCTATGGCTACACCTTC.

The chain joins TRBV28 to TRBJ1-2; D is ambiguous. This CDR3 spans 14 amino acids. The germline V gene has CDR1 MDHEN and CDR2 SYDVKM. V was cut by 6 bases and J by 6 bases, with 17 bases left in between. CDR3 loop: CASSPGGGSHGYTF. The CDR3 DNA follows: TGTGCCAGCAGCCCGGGAGGAGGGAGCCATGGCTACACCTTC.

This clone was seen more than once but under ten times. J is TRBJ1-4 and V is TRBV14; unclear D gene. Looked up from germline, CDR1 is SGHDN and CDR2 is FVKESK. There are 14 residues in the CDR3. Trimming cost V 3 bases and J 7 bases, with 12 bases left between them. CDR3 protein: CASSQRALGEKLFF. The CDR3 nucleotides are TGTGCCAGCAGCCAGAGGGCCCTCGGTGAAAAACTGTTTTTT.

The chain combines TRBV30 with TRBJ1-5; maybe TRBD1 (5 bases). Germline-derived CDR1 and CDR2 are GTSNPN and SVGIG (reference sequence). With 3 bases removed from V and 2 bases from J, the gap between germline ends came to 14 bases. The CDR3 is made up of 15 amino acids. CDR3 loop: CAWRSKGLGNQPQHF. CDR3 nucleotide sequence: TGTGCCTGGAGATCGAAGGGGTTGGGCAATCAGCCCCAGCATTTT. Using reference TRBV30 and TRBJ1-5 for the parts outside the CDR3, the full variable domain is SQTIHQWPATLVQPVGSPLSLECTVEGTSNPNLYWYRQAAGRGLQLLFYSVGIGQISSEVPQNLSASRPQDRQFILSSKKLLLSDSGFYLCAWRSKGLGNQPQHFGDGTRLSIL.

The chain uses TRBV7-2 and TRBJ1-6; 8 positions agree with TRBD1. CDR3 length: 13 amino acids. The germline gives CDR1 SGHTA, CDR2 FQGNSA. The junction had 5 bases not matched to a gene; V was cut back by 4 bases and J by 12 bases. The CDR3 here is CASSSDRARPLHF. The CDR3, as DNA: TGTGCCAGCAGCTCGGACAGGGCAAGACCCCTCCACTTT. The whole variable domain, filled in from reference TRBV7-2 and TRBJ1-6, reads GAGVSQSPSNKVTEKGKDVELRCDPISGHTALYWYRQSLGQGLEFLIYFQGNSAPDKSGLPSDRFSAERTGGSVSTLTIQRTQQEDSAVYLCASSSDRARPLHFGNGTRLTVT.

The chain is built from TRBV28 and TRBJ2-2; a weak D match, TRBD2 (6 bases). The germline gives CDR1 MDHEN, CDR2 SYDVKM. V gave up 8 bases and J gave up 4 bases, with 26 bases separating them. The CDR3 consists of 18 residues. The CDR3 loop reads CASQQFGFLEGVTGELFF. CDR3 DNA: TGTGCCAGCCAACAGTTTGGGTTTTTGGAGGGAGTCACCGGGGAGCTGTTTTTT.

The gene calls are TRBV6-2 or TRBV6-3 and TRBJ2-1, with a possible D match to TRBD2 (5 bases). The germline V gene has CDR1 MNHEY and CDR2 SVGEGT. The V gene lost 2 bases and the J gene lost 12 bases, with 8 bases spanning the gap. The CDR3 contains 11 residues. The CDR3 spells CASSYLRGQFF. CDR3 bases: TGTGCCAGCAGTTACCTACGGGGGCAGTTCTTC.

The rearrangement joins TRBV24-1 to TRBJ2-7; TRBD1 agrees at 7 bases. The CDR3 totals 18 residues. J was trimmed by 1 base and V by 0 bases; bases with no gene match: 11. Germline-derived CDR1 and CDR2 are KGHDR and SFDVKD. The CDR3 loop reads CATSDLVGGRDSSYEQYF. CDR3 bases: TGTGCCACCAGTGATTTGGTTGGGGGTCGGGACAGTTCCTACGAGCAGTACTTC.

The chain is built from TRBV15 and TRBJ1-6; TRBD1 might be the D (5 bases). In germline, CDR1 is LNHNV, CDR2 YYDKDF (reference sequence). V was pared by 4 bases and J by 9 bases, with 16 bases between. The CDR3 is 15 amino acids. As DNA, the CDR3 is TGTGCCACCAGCACCGACAGACCCCTGGGTTCACCCCTCCACTTT. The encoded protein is CATSTDRPLGSPLHF.

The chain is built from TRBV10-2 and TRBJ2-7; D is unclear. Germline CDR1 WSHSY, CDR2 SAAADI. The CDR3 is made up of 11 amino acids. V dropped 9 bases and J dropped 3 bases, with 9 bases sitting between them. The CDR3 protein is CASASIYEQYF. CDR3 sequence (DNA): TGCGCCAGTGCCTCTATCTACGAGCAGTACTTC.

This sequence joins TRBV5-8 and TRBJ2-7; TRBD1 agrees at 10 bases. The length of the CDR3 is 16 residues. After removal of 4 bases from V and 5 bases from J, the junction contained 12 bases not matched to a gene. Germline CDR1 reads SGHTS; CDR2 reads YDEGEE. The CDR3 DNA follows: TGTGCCAGCAGCCATAATACCGGGACAGGGGTCCACGAGCAGTACTTC. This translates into CASSHNTGTGVHEQYF.

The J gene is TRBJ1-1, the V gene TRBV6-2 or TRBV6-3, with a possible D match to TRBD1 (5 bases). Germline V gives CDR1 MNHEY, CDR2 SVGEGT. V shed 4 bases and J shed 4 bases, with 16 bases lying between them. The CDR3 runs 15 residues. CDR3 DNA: TGTGCCAGCAGTTGGGGATCACAGGACCGCACTGAAGCTTTCTTT. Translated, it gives CASSWGSQDRTEAFF.

CDR3 loop: CASSPDRRNSPLHF. In DNA form, the CDR3 reads TGTGCCAGCAGCCCGGACAGAAGAAATTCACCCCTCCACTTT. The genes are TRBV5-6 and TRBJ1-6; D perhaps matches TRBD1 (6 bases). Trimming shortened V by 4 bases and J by 7 bases, and 12 bases separated the two germline ends. This CDR3 is 14 amino acids long. Germline-derived CDR1 and CDR2 are SGHDT and YYEEEE.

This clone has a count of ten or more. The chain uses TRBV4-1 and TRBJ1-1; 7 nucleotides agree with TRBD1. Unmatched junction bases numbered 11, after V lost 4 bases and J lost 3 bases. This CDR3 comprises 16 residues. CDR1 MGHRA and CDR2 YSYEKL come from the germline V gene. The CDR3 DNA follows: TGCGCCAGCAGCCGGAGGACAGGACCAGGGGACACTGAAGCTTTCTTT. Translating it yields CASSRRTGPGDTEAFF.

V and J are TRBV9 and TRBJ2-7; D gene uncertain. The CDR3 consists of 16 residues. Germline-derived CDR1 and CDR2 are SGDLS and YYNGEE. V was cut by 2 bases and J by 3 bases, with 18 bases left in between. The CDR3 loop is CASSVSPLRFSYEQYF. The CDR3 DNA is TGTGCCAGCAGCGTTAGTCCCCTGAGGTTTAGCTACGAGCAGTACTTC.

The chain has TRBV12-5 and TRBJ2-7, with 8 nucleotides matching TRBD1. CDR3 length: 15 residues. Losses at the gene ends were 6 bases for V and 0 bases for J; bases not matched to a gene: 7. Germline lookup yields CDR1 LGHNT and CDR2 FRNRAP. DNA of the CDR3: TGTGCTAGTGGGGGGGGACAGGTGCCCTCCTACGAGCAGTACTTC. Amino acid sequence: CASGGGQVPSYEQYF.

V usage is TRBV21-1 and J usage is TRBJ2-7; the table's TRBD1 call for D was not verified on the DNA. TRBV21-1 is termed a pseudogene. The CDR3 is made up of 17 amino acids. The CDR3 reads CASRPPFQVLLFYEQYF. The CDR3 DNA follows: TGTGCCAGCAGGCCGCCTTTCCAGGTCCTCCTCTTCTACGAGCAGTACTTC.

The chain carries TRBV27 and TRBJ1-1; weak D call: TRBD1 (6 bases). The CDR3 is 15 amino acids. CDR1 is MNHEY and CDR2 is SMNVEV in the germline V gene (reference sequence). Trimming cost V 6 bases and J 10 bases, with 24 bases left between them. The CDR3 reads CASRMVSGGARGAFF. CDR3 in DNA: TGTGCCAGCAGAATGGTTAGTGGGGGGGCGCGGGGAGCTTTCTTT.

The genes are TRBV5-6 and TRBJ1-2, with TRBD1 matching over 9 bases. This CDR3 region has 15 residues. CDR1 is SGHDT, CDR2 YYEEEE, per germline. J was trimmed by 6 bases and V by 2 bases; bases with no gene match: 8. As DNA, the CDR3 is TGTGCCAGCAGCTTTGGGGACAGGGAATTGCATGGCTACACCTTC. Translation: CASSFGDRELHGYTF.

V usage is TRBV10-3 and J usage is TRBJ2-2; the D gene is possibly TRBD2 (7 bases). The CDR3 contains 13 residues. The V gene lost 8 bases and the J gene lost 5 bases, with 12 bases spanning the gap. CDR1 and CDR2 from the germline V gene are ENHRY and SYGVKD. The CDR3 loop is CAIQEGGTGELFF. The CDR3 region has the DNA TGTGCCATCCAAGAGGGGGGGACCGGGGAGCTGTTTTTT.

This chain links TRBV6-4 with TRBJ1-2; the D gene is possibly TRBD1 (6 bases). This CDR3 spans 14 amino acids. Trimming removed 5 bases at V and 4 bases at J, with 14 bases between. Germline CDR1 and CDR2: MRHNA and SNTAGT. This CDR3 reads CASSPETGPYGYTF. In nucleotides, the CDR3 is TGTGCCAGCAGTCCAGAGACAGGTCCCTATGGCTACACCTTC.